The TCR beta chain described here comes from a study of T cells after yellow fever vaccination (dated by TCRdb to between 2018 and 2021). Regarding the complete study: Libraries from fractions with low cell numbers were prepared with the SMART-Seq v4 Ultra Low Input RNA kit. To follow T-cell clones before and after primary and booster YFV17D yellow fever vaccination, bulk TCR alpha and beta repertoires were sequenced over time. The cohort comprised two healthy male donors, one aged 18 to 30 and one aged 30 to 39 years. Blood was drawn at multiple timepoints before and after primary and secondary immunization, with bulk PBMC replicates and cell subsets isolated. The study at large found these results: A small share of clonotypes occurred in both CD4 and CD8 compartments, likely arising from convergent recombination. Computational filtering was required because FACS-sorted repertoires could contain abundant contaminating clonotypes from the bulk population. Only a couple of donors were included in the study, so the extent to which the findings can be generalized is limited. Compared with the primary T-cell response, the secondary T-cell response was faster but weaker, reaching its peak on day 5 rather than on day 15. After the booster, most clones that had expanded after primary vaccination were detected again (about 97% of CD4 and roughly nine tenths of CD8), suggesting broad maintenance of memory.

TCR cDNA was made using 5'RACE template switching, a step that added a universal primer site and unique molecular identifiers. Priming of cDNA synthesis was performed from both the TCR alpha and TCR beta constant segments. Library amplification used two PCR steps, and the second PCR step added sample barcodes and sequencing adapters. Sequencing of the libraries was done on either Illumina HiSeq 2500 (2x100 bp) or NovaSeq (2x150 bp). Concerning the study's data processing: Reads were demultiplexed and collapsed into UMI consensus sequences with MIGEC, and V(D)J alignment was performed with MiXCR. Clonotypes responding to the vaccine were identified with edgeR on replicate PBMC samples, with the criteria of FDR below 0.01 and a log2 fold change above 5 up to day 15. Each bulk clonotype received a CD4 or CD8 identity based on whether the sequenced CD4 or CD8 repertoire contained that clonotype at higher abundance. The public reads were run again by TCRdb, first through fastp at Q25 and then through MiXCR, and only productive beta chains were kept. Entries are consolidated by CDR3 protein sequence, retaining the most common genes and DNA. What appears here as the V and J calls and clone size reflects TCRdb's work, not the paper's. A total of approximately 550,000 distinct CDR3 sequences appear in this sample, under 25% of them only once. Roughly an eighth of the sample is held by the ten biggest clonotypes.

According to the germline V gene, CDR1 reads SGHVS and CDR2 reads FQNEAQ. V is cut back by 5 bases and J by 5 bases, with 15 bases in the junction unmatched. The CDR3 spans 16 residues, from the cysteine through the phenylalanine. Here the CDR3 DNA is all that survives: 48 bases in frame from base 1. Per the publication, the treatment or condition label means: live attenuated yellow fever vaccine strain. At each blood-draw timepoint, two biological replicates of bulk PBMCs were obtained. A standard Ficoll-Paque protocol was used to isolate PBMCs from peripheral blood. TriZol was used to extract RNA from bulk PBMCs, from CD4 and CD8 fractions, and from dextramer-positive and dextramer-negative fractions. For this clonotype: Its antigen target is currently unknown. Base qualities are missing; no much larger clone stands one base away.

The chain uses TRBV7-8 and TRBJ2-7, with 7 central nucleotides matching TRBD1. This clonotype originated in a man in his thirties or forties who received the YFV17D yellow fever vaccine. Here the sequenced sample was PBMCs, taken 15 days after the yellow fever booster vaccination. The encoded CDR3 is CASSPKVTGPRDEQYF. The base sequence is TGTGCCAGCAGCCCAAAAGTGACAGGGCCTCGGGACGAGCAGTACTTC.